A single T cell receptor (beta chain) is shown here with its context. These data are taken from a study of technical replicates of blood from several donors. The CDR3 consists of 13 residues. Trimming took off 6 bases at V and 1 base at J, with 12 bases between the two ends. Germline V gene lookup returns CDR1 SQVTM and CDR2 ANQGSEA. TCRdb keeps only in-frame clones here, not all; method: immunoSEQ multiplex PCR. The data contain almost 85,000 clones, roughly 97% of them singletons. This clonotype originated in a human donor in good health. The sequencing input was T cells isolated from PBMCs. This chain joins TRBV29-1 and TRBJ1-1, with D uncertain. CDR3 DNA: TGCAGCGTAGCGGAGGGAACGAACACTGAAGCTTTCTTT. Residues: CSVAEGTNTEAFF. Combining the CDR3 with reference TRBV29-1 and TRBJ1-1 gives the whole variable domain SAVISQKPSRDICQRGTSLTIQCQVDSQVTMMFWYRQQPGQSLTLIATANQGSEATYESGFVIDKFPISRPNLTFSTLTVSNMSPEDSSIYLCSVAEGTNTEAFFGQGTRLTVV.